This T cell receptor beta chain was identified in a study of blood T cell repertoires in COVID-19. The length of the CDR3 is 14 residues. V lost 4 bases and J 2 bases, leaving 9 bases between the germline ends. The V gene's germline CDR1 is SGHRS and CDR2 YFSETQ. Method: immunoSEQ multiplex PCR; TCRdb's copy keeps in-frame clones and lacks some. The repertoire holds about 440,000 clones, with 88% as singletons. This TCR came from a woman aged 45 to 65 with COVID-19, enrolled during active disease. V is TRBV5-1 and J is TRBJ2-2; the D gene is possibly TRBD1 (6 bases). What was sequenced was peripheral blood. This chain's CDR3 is CASSRDINTGELFF. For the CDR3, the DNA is TGCGCCAGCAGCAGGGACATAAACACCGGGGAGCTGTTTTTT.